What follows are 5 T cell receptor beta chains derived from one specimen sequenced in a study of shared clonotypes between healthy human individuals. Generated by immunoSEQ multiplex PCR, the TCRdb table keeps only in-frame clones and is missing some. The data show 1.4 million to 1.5 million clones, about 96% seen once. The sequencing input was naive CD4+ T cells sorted from blood. As to subset: CD45RA+ positively selected. The receptors here all came from a man between 25 and 39 years old in good health.

CDR3 region: CASSLLRGLAGGELFF. CDR3 DNA sequence: TGTGCCAGCAGTTTACTCCGGGGCCTCGCCGGCGGGGAGCTGTTTTTT. This chain uses TRBV28 with TRBJ2-2, with D perhaps given as TRBD1 or TRBD2 (5 bases each). Between the trimmed V and J ends, which lost 2 bases and 7 bases, there was a span of 17 bases. This CDR3 is built from 16 residues. Germline-derived CDR1 and CDR2 are MDHEN and SYDVKM.

This clone was counted a single time. The chain links TRBV10-3 to TRBJ2-3, with D uncertain. Looked up from germline, CDR1 is ENHRY and CDR2 is SYGVKD. Deletions cut 7 bases from V and 4 bases from J, with 9 bases between. The CDR3 sequence is 12 residues long. CDR3 coding DNA: TGTGCCATCAAGGGTAGCTCAGATACGCAGTATTTT. Translating gives CAIKGSSDTQYF.

The gene calls are TRBV28 and TRBJ2-1; 7 nucleotides line up with TRBD1. The CDR3 sequence is 15 residues long. The germline gives CDR1 MDHEN, CDR2 SYDVKM. J gave up 5 bases and V 2 bases, and 6 bases lay outside the gene matches. The CDR3 DNA sequence: TGTGCCAGCAGTTTACCGGGACAGCCTAACAATGAGCAGTTCTTC. Protein sequence: CASSLPGQPNNEQFF.

The V call is TRBV7-8, the J call TRBJ2-2; D unclear. The length of the CDR3 is 15 residues. Germline V gives CDR1 SGHVS, CDR2 FQNEAQ. Trimming stripped 5 bases from V and 0 bases from J, with 10 bases between. The CDR3 here is CASSEAVTNTGELFF. CDR3 nucleotides: TGTGCCAGCAGCGAGGCCGTGACGAACACCGGGGAGCTGTTTTTT.

The rearrangement joins TRBV5-8 to TRBJ1-5; a possible D gene is TRBD1 (5 bases). The V end lost 0 bases, the J end lost 7 bases, and 8 bases lay between the germline ends. Germline CDR1 and CDR2: SGHTS and YDEGEE. There are 13 residues in the CDR3. CDR3 sequence (DNA): TGTGCCAGCAGCTTGGGATCAGGGCAGCCCCAGCATTTT. It translates to CASSLGSGQPQHF.